The following is a T cell receptor beta chain sequence with its context. What it binds is not known. V was shortened by 6 bases and J by 5 bases, with 22 bases between the two germline ends. The germline V gene encodes CDR1 SGHVS and CDR2 FNYEAQ. CDR3 size: 17 residues. The data are from a study of cytomegalovirus exposure and HLA in healthy donors. About the study: The Caucasian-associated ancestry cluster contained about 80% of the approximately 400 genotyped donors.

Overall study results and limits: HLA alleles showed associations with 15,000 to 20,000 TCR beta sequences in a later analysis, at a 0.05 false discovery rate.

PCR was performed using 60 Vbeta and 13 Jbeta primers. The data were produced by immunoSEQ multiplex PCR, yet TCRdb's version contains in-frame clones alone and is incomplete. The repertoire holds roughly 160,000 clones, with 75% to 90% as singletons. This sequence originates from a male donor in good health and CMV-seronegative. The chain links TRBV7-6 to TRBJ2-2; D perhaps matches TRBD1 (6 bases). Sequenced input: PBMCs. The CDR3 spells CASSPMTRGRGTGELFF. CDR3 bases: TGTGCCAGCAGTCCAATGACCAGGGGACGAGGGACCGGGGAGCTGTTTTTT.